This T cell receptor beta chain is drawn from a study of identical twins. This clonotype was seen more than once but under ten times. All donors comprised healthy Caucasians. The CDR3 is made up of 13 amino acids. Germline V lookup: CDR1 DFQATT, CDR2 SNEGSKA (reference sequence). J lost 0 bases, V lost 6 bases, and 2 bases had no gene match. TCRdb re-called the 5' RACE reads through MiXCR, storing one row per CDR3 protein. The table records about 480,000 distinct CDR3 sequences, 13% to 15% of them present only once. This sample also belongs to another study, concerning yellow fever vaccine responses in identical twins.

The gene calls are TRBV20-1 and TRBJ1-1; 9 bases are shared with TRBD1. The source is a young woman in good health. The sample taken for sequencing was CD4+ T cells sorted from blood. The chain's CDR3 is CSAGQGLNTEAFF. Written as DNA, the CDR3 is TGCAGTGCCGGACAGGGGTTGAACACTGAAGCTTTCTTT.